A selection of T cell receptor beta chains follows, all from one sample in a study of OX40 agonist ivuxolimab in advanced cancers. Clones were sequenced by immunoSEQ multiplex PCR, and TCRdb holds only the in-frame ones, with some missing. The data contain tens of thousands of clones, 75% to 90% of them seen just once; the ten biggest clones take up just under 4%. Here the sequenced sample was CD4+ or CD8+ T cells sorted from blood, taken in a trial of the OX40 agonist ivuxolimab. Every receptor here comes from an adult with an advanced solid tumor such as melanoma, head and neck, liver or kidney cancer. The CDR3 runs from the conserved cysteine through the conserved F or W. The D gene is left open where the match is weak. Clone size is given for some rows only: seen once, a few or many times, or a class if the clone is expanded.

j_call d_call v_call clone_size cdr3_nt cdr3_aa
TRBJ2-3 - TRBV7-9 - TGTGCCAGCAGCCCTCCGGCCCACGATACGCAGTATTTT CASSPPAHDTQYF
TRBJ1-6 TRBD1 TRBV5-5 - TGTGCCAGCAGCCTAGAAGGGACAGTAAATTCACCCCTCCACTTT CASSLEGTVNSPLHF
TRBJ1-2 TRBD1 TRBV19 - TGTGCCAGTACCCCCGGACAGGGAGCTAACTATGGCTACACCTTC CASTPGQGANYGYTF
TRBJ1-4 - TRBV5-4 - TGTGCCAGCAGCTTGGATGCAACTAATGAAAAACTGTTTTTT CASSLDATNEKLFF
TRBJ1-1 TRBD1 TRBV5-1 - TGCGCCAGCACAAGACAGGGTGAGAACACTGAAGCTTTCTTT CASTRQGENTEAFF
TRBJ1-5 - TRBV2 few TGTGCCAGCAGTGGGGGGGCAGGAGTGCAGCCCCAGCATTTT CASSGGAGVQPQHF
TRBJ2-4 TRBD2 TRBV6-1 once TGTGCCAGCAGTGAAAGGGGGACTAGGATAAACATTCAGTACTTC CASSERGTRINIQYF
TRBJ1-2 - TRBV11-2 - TGTGCCAGCAGCCCCGGGGGCCGCTATGGCTACACCTTC CASSPGGRYGYTF
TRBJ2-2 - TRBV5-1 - TGCGCCAGCAGCTCACCACAGGCAGCCGGGGAGCTGTTTTTT CASSSPQAAGELFF
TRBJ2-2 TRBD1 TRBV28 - TGTGCCACAGGGGGCAACTTCACCGGGGAGCTGTTTTTT CATGGNFTGELFF
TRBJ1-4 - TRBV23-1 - TGCGCCAGCAGTCACCTCCGCTGTCCGGAGGAAGAAAAACTGTTTTTT CASSHLRCPEEEKLFF
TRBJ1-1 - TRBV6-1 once TGTGCCAGCCCTCCCCAGGGCAGGACTGAAGCTTTCTTT CASPPQGRTEAFF
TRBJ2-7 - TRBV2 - TGTGCCAGCAGTGGAGGTCTCGAGCAGTACTTC CASSGGLEQYF
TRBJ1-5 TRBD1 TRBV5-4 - TGTGCCAGCAGCTCAAACCGGGGACAGGCGAACAATCAGCCCCAGCATTTT CASSSNRGQANNQPQHF
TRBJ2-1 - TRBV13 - TGTGCCAGCAGCTTAGGAGTGTATGAGCAGTTCTTC CASSLGVYEQFF
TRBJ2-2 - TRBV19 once TGTGCCAGTAGTATCGGCTCAACCACCGGGGAGCTGTTTTTT CASSIGSTTGELFF
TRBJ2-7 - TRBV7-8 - TGTGCCAGCAGCTTTTCAGGGATCGGGGAGCAGTACTTC CASSFSGIGEQYF
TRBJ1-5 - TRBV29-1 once TGCAGCGTTGGGTCAGGGCCGAATCAGCCCCAGCATTTT CSVGSGPNQPQHF
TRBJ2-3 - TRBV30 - TGTGCCAGGGGCACCACCACAGATACGCAGTATTTT CARGTTTDTQYF
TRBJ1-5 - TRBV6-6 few TGTGCCAGCAGTTACGGGAGGTTACGTGATCAGCCCCAGCATTTT CASSYGRLRDQPQHF
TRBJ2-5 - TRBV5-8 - TGTGCCAGCAGGGACCAAGAGACCCAGTACTTC CASRDQETQYF
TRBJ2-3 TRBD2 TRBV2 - TGTGCCAGCAGTGAGGGACTAGCCTCCACAGATACGCAGTATTTT CASSEGLASTDTQYF
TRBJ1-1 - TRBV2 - TGTGCCAGCAGTGCGGGATTCATGAACACTGAAGCTTTCTTT CASSAGFMNTEAFF
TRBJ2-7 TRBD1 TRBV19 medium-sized TGTGCCAGTAGTAATCAGGGGGCTCGTCACGAGCAGTACTTC CASSNQGARHEQYF
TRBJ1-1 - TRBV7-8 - TGTGCCAGCAGCTTAGGGGGCAGACTCAACACTGAAGCTTTCTTT CASSLGGRLNTEAFF
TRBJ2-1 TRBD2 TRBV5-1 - TGCGCCAGCAGTTTTACCGGGACTAGCGGAAAAAATGAGCAGTTCTTC CASSFTGTSGKNEQFF
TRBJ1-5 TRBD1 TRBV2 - TGTGCCAGCAGGGTCGCAGGGGGCCGTCAGCCCCAGCATTTT CASRVAGGRQPQHF
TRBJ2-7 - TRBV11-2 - TGTGCCAGCAGCTTAACAACCTACGAGCAGTACTTC CASSLTTYEQYF
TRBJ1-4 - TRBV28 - TGTGCCAGCAGTTTAAGGTCAGAAAAACTGTTTTTT CASSLRSEKLFF
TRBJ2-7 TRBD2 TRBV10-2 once TGCGCCAGCAGTGATAGCGGGAGATTCGAGGAGCAGTACTTC CASSDSGRFEEQYF
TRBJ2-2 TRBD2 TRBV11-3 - TGTGCCAGCAGCTTAGGACTTCTAGCGGGAGGAACCGGGGAGCTGTTTTTT CASSLGLLAGGTGELFF
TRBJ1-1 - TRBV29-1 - TGCAGCGTTGAAGAACAGCCGCAGATGAACACTGAAGCTTTCTTT CSVEEQPQMNTEAFF
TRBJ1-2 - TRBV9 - TGTGCCAGCAGCGCACGGTCAGGGATCTATGGCTACACCTTC CASSARSGIYGYTF
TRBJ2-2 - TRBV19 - TGTGCCAGTAGAGTGGGATCCACCGGGGAGCTGTTTTTT CASRVGSTGELFF
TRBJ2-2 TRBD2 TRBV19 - TGTGCCAGTACAAGTGCCGGGAGGGCTCTTCCCGGGGAGCTGTTTTTT CASTSAGRALPGELFF
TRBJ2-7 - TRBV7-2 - TGTGCCAGCGGGGCTCACCCTAGGAACGAGCAGTACTTC CASGAHPRNEQYF
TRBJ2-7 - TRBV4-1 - TGCGCCAGCAGCCGTACGAACGGGGGCAACGAGCAGTACTTC CASSRTNGGNEQYF
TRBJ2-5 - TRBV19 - TGTGCCAGTAGTATCCGGGCCGGTCAAGAGACCCAGTACTTC CASSIRAGQETQYF
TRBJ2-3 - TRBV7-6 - TGTGCCAGCAGCTTAATGGGGGACGCTACTAGCACAGATACGCAGTATTTT CASSLMGDATSTDTQYF
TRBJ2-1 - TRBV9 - TGTGCCAGCAGCGAAGGGGGGGGTACCTACAATGAGCAGTTCTTC CASSEGGGTYNEQFF
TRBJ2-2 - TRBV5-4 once TGTGCCAGCAGCTCCGCGGACTTGAACACCGGGGAGCTGTTTTTT CASSSADLNTGELFF
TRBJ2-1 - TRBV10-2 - TGCGCCAGCAGTGCGGTGAGGGGGGGCGAGCAGTTCTTC CASSAVRGGEQFF
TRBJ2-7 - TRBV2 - TGTGCCAGCAGTGAATATCTGGGGATCTCCTACGAGCAGTACTTC CASSEYLGISYEQYF
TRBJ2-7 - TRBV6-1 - TGTGCCACATACTTGTACCAGCAGTACTTC CATYLYQQYF
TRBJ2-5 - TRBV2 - TGTGCCAGCAGGCGGTCCGGGAACCTAAGAATCCAAGAGACCCAGTACTTC CASRRSGNLRIQETQYF
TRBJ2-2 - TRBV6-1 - TGTGCCAGCAGTGAAGTGGTCATGACAACCGGGGAGCTGTTTTTT CASSEVVMTTGELFF
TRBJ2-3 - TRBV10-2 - TGCGCCAGCACGAATAGCGGACCCACAGATACGCAGTATTTT CASTNSGPTDTQYF
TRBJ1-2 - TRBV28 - TGTGCCAGCAGTTTAACCGATCGTGGCTACACCTTC CASSLTDRGYTF
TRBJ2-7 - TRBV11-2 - TGTGCCAGCAGCTCCCCCTTGCACTACGAGCAGTACTTC CASSSPLHYEQYF
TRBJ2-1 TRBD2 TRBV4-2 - TGTGCCAGCAGCCAAGTGGCTAGCGGGAGACTTAATGAGCAGTTCTTC CASSQVASGRLNEQFF
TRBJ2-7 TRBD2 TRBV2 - TGTGCCAGCAGCCGAACGGGACTAACTTCCCACGAGCAGTACTTC CASSRTGLTSHEQYF
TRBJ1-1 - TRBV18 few TGTGCCAGCTCACCGCAGGGAGGGAACACTGAAGCTTTCTTT CASSPQGGNTEAFF